This TCR beta chain was documented in a study of neoadjuvant anti-PD-1 for oral cavity cancer. Turning to this clone: This specimen includes other DNA sequences encoding the same CDR3.

No culture or expansion preceded analysis of these blood cells. Germline V gene lookup returns CDR1 SEHNR and CDR2 FQNEAQ (reference sequence). The CDR3 covers 14 residues. Trimming removed 1 base from V and 8 bases from J; junction bases left unmatched: 7. Most PBMC samples had approximately 470 ng input DNA in six replicates. The protocol was immunoSEQ multiplex PCR, while the TCRdb copy is restricted to in-frame clones and leaves out a portion. The sample shows roughly 34,000 clones, approximately 87% of them seen only once. The specimen was PBMCs, collected before nivolumab (anti-PD-1) treatment. The rearrangement links TRBV7-9 to TRBJ1-2; 7 nucleotides agree with TRBD1. The receptor's source is a person between 35 and 79 years old with oral cavity squamous cell carcinoma. The chain's CDR3 is CASSLEEGAGGYTF. The CDR3 DNA sequence: TGTGCCAGCAGCTTAGAAGAGGGGGCGGGAGGCTACACCTTC.